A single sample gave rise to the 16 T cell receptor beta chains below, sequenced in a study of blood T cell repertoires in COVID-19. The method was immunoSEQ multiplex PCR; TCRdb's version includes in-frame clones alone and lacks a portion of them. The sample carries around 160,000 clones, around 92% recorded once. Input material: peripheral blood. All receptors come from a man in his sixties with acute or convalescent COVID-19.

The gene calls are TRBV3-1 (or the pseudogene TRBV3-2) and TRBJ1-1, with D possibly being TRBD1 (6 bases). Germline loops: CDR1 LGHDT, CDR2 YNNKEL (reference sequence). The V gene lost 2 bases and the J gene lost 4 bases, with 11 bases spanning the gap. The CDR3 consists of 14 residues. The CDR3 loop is CASSQLGAVTEAFF. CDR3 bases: TGTGCCAGCAGCCAACTGGGGGCGGTCACTGAAGCTTTCTTT.

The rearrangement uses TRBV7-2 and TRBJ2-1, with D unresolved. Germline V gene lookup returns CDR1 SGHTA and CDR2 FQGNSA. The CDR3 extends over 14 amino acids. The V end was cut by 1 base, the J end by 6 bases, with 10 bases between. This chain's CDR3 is CASSLGQAFNEQFF. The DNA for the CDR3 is TGTGCCAGCAGCTTAGGTCAAGCTTTCAATGAGCAGTTCTTC.

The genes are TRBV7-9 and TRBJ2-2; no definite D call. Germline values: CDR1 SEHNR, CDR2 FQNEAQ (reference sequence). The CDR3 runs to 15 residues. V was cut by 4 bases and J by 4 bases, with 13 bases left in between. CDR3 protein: CASSYALESTGELFF. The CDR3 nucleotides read TGTGCCAGCAGCTACGCCTTAGAGTCCACCGGGGAGCTGTTTTTT.

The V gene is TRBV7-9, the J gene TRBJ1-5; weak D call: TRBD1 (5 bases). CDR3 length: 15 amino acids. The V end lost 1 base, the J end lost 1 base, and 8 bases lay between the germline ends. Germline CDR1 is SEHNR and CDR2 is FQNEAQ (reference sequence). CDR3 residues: CASSLEGVSNQPQHF. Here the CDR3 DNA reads TGTGCCAGCAGCTTAGAAGGGGTGAGCAATCAGCCCCAGCATTTT. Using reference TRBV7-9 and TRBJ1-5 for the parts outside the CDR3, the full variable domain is DTGVSQNPRHKITKRGQNVTFRCDPISEHNRLYWYRQTLGQGPEFLTYFQNEAQLEKSRLLSDRFSAERPKGSFSTLEIQRTEQGDSAMYLCASSLEGVSNQPQHFGDGTRLSIL.

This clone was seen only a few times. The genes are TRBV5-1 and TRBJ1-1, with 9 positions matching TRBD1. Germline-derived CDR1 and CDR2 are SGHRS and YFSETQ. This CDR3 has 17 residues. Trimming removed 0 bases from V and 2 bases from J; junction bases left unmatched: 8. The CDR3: CASSLGVGQGINTEAFF. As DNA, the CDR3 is TGCGCCAGCAGCTTGGGGGTGGGACAGGGAATAAACACTGAAGCTTTCTTT.

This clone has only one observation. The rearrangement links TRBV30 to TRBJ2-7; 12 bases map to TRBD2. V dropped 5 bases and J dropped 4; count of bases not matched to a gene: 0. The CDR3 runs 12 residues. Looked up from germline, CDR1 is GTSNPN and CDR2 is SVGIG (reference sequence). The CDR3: CAWGLAGYEQYF. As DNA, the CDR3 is TGTGCCTGGGGACTAGCGGGGTACGAGCAGTACTTC.

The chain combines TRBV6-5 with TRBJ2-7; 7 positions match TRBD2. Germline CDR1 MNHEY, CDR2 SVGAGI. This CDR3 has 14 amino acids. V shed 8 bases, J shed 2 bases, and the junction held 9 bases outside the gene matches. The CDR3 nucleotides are TGTGCCAGCGGAACGGGGGGAAGCACCTACGAGCAGTACTTC. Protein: CASGTGGSTYEQYF.

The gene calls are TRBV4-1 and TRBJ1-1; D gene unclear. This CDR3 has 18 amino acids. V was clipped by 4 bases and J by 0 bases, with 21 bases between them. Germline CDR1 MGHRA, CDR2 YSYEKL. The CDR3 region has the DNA TGCGCCAGCAGCCCCCAAGGTAGCCCAGCAAGGATGAACACTGAAGCTTTCTTT. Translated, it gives CASSPQGSPARMNTEAFF.

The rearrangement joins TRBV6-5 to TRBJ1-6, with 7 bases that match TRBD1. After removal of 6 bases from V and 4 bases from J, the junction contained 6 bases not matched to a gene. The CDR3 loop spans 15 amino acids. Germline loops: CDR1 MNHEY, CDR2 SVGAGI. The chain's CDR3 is CASSPDRAYNSPLHF. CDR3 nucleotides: TGTGCCAGCAGCCCCGACAGGGCTTATAATTCACCCCTCCACTTT.

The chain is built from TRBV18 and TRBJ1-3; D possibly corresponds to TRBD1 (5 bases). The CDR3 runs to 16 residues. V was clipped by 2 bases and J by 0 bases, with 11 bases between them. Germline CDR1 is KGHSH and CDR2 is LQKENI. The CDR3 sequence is CASSPSNRPSGNTIYF. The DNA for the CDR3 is TGTGCCAGCTCACCAAGCAACAGGCCCTCTGGAAACACCATATATTTT. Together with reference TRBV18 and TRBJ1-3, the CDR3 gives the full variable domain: NAGVMQNPRHLVRRRGQEARLRCSPMKGHSHVYWYRQLPEEGLKFMVYLQKENIIDESGMPKERFSAEFPKEGPSILRIQQVVRGDSAAYFCASSPSNRPSGNTIYFGEGSWLTVV.

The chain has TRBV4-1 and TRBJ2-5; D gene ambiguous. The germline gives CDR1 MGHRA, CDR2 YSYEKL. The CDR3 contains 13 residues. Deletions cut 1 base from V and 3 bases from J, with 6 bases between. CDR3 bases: TGCGCCAGCAGCCAAGGTCCAGAAGAGACCCAGTACTTC. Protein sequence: CASSQGPEETQYF.

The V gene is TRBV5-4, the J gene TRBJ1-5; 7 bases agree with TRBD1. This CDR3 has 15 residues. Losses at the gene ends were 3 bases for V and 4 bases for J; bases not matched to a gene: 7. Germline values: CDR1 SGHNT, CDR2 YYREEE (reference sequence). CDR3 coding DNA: TGTGCCAGCAGCTCACAAGAGACAGGGAATCAGCCCCAGCATTTT. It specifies CASSSQETGNQPQHF.

The CDR3 spells CASSLDLSPLHF. The DNA of the CDR3 is TGTGCCAGCAGCTTAGATCTCTCACCCCTCCACTTT. This sequence joins TRBV7-9 and TRBJ1-6; D unresolved. Germline CDR1 SEHNR, CDR2 FQNEAQ (reference sequence). This CDR3 has 12 amino acids. V was pared by 1 base and J by 10 bases, with 5 bases between.

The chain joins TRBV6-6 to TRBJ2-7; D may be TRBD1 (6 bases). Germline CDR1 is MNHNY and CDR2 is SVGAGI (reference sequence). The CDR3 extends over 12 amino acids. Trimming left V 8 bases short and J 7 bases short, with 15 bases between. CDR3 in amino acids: CASGAGVWEQYF. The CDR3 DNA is TGTGCCAGCGGCGCAGGGGTTTGGGAGCAGTACTTC.

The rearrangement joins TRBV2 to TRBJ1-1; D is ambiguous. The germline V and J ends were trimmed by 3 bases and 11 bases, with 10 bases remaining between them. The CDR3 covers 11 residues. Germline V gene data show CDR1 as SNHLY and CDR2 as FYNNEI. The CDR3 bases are TGTGCCAGCAGTGATTGGGCATTTGCTTTCTTT. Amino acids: CASSDWAFAFF.

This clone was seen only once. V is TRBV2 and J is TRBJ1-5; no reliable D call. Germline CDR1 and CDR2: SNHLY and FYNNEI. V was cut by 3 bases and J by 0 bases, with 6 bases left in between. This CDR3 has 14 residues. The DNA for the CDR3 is TGTGCCAGCAGTGACAGATATAGCAATCAGCCCCAGCATTTT. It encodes CASSDRYSNQPQHF. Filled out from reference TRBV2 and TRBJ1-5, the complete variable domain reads EPEVTQTPSHQVTQMGQEVILRCVPISNHLYFYWYRQILGQKVEFLVSFYNNEISEKSEIFDDQFSVERPDGSNFTLKIRSTKLEDSAMYFCASSDRYSNQPQHFGDGTRLSIL.